The present T cell receptor beta chain was sequenced within a study of T cells in Graves' hyperthyroidism and ophthalmopathy. Regions amplified from RNA transcripts were the TCR beta CDR3 regions. When the TCR CDR3 underwent first-round RT-PCR, the HTBI primer set was used. MiXCR was run by TCRdb on the multiplex PCR reads, yielding one entry per CDR3 protein. The sample records hundreds of thousands of distinct CDR3 sequences, roughly 14% being singletons. The CDR3 spans 14 residues. After removal of 7 bases from V and 5 bases from J, the junction contained 10 bases not matched to a gene. This clonotype was detected many times.

The source material was blood. The TCR sequence derives from a woman aged 40 to 50 with Graves' ophthalmopathy. The chain recombines TRBV12-3 or TRBV12-4 with TRBJ1-2; 7 bases line up with TRBD1. The CDR3 coding sequence is TGTGCCAGCAACAGGGGTCTAGCCTTATATGGCTACACCTTC. This gives the protein CASNRGLALYGYTF.